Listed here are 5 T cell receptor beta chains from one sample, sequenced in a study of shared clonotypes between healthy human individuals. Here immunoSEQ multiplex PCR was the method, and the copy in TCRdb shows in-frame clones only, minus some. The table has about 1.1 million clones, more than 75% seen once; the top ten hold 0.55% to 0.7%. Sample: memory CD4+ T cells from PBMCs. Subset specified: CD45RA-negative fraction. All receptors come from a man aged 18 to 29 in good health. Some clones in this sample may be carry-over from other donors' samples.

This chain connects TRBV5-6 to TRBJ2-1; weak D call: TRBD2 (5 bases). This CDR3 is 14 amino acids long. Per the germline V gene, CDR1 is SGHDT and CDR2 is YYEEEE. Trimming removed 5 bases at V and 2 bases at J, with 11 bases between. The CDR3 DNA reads TGTGCCAGCAGGAGCCGGGGAACCTACAATGAGCAGTTCTTC. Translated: CASRSRGTYNEQFF.

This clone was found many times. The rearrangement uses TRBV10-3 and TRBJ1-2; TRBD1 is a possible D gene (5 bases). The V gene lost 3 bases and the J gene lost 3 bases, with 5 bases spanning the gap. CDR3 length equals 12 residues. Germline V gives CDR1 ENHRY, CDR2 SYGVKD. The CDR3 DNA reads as TGTGCCATCAGTGACAGGGACTATGGCTACACCTTC. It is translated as CAISDRDYGYTF.

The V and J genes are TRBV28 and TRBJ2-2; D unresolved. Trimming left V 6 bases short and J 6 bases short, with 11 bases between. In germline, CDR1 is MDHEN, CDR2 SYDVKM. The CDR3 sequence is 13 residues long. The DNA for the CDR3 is TGTGCCAGCAGCCGCCATCCGCCCGGGGAGCTGTTTTTT. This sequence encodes CASSRHPPGELFF. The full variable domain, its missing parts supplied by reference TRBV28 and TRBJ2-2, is DVKVTQSSRYLVKRTGEKVFLECVQDMDHENMFWYRQDPGLGLRLIYFSYDVKMKEKGDIPEGYSVSREKKERFSLILESASTNQTSMYLCASSRHPPGELFFGEGSRLTVL.

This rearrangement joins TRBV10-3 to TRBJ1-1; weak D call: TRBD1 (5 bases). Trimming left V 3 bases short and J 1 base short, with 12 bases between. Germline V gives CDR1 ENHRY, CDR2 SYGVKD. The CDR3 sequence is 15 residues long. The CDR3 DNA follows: TGTGCCATCAGTGAACTGGAGACAGCGAACACTGAAGCTTTCTTT. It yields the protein CAISELETANTEAFF.

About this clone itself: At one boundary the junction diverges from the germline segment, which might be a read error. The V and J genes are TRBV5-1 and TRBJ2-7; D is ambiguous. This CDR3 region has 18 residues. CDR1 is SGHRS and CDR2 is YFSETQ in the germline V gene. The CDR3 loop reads CASSLEGSGRQIRYEQYF. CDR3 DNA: TGCGCCAGCAGTTTGGAAGGGTCCGGCCGACAAATCCGGTACGAGCAGTACTTC.